Each of the 25 T cell receptor beta chains below was sequenced from the same sample in a study of cytomegalovirus exposure and HLA in healthy donors. Primers for the PCR totalled 60 Vbeta and 13 Jbeta. Sequencing used immunoSEQ multiplex PCR; TCRdb keeps in-frame clones, though not all of them. The profile shows approximately 160,000 clones, approximately 70% of them singletons. Sequencing was performed on PBMCs. Receptors were obtained from a young man in good health and CMV-seropositive.

This clone was seen a single time. The chain has TRBV5-4 and TRBJ1-6; D might be TRBD1 (6 bases). The CDR3 has 17 residues. V gave up 3 bases and J gave up 3 bases, with 16 bases separating them. Germline lookup yields CDR1 SGHNT and CDR2 YYREEE (reference sequence). The CDR3 loop reads CASSSGDIRGYNSPLHF. CDR3 DNA sequence: TGTGCCAGCAGCTCAGGGGACATCAGAGGCTATAATTCACCCCTCCACTTT.

The rearrangement uses TRBV7-2 and TRBJ2-5, with 7 bases that match TRBD2. The germline gives CDR1 SGHTA, CDR2 FQGNSA. The CDR3 consists of 14 residues. Losses at the gene ends were 3 bases for V and 1 base for J; bases not matched to a gene: 2. CDR3 residues: CASSFGGVQETQYF. The CDR3 coding sequence is TGTGCCAGCAGCTTTGGGGGGGTCCAAGAGACCCAGTACTTC.

This rearrangement joins TRBV5-4 to TRBJ2-4; 11 bases align to TRBD1. V trimming: 3 bases; J trimming: 1 base; junction bases outside the gene matches: 3. Germline CDR1 is SGHNT and CDR2 is YYREEE (reference sequence). This CDR3 contains 16 residues. CDR3 region: CASSSDRGLAKNIQYF. CDR3 in DNA: TGTGCCAGCAGCTCGGACAGGGGGCTTGCCAAAAACATTCAGTACTTC.

This chain links TRBV19 with TRBJ2-1; 11 positions agree with TRBD2. V lost 7 bases, J lost 12 bases, and 14 bases stayed unmatched. Per the germline V gene, CDR1 is LNHDA and CDR2 is SQIVND (reference sequence). There are 15 residues in the CDR3. The DNA for the CDR3 is TGTGCCAGTACTCCCGGGACTAGCGGAACAATGAGGCAGTTCTTC. Residues: CASTPGTSGTMRQFF.

CDR3 DNA sequence: TGTGCCAGCAGTTTAAATCTAGGTGAGCAGTACGTC. Translating it yields CASSLNLGEQYV. V and J are TRBV28 and TRBJ2-7; D is unresolved. Germline CDR1 reads MDHEN; CDR2 reads SYDVKM. The V end was cut by 2 bases, the J end by 7 bases, with 9 bases between. This CDR3 is 12 amino acids long.

The chain carries TRBV6-6 and TRBJ1-4; TRBD1 aligns across 7 bases. Germline V gene lookup returns CDR1 MNHNY and CDR2 SVGAGI (reference sequence). V shed 5 bases and J 8 bases; nucleotides not matched to a gene: 8. The CDR3 runs 14 residues. The CDR3 loop reads CASSQGGSREKLFF. CDR3 sequence (DNA): TGTGCCAGCAGTCAGGGGGGATCGCGGGAAAAACTGTTTTTT.

The V call is TRBV9, the J call TRBJ1-2; TRBD1 is a possible D gene (5 bases). The germline V gene has CDR1 SGDLS and CDR2 YYNGEE. This CDR3 has 15 residues. V was pared by 0 bases and J by 0 bases, with 9 bases between. The CDR3 is CASSVGTDTNYGYTF. CDR3 in DNA: TGTGCCAGCAGCGTAGGGACGGACACTAACTATGGCTACACCTTC.

This clone was detected a few times. The chain has TRBV5-8 and TRBJ1-3, with D maybe TRBD1 (6 bases). This CDR3 is 15 amino acids long. Germline V CDR1 and CDR2: SGHTS, YDEGEE. Trimming removed 0 bases from V and 3 bases from J, with 10 bases in between. CDR3 sequence (DNA): TGTGCCAGCAGCTTGGGACAGGCTAATGGAAACACCATATATTTT. Translation: CASSLGQANGNTIYF.

The chain recombines TRBV5-1 with TRBJ2-5; D may be TRBD2 (5 bases). The CDR3 totals 16 residues. Germline-derived CDR1 and CDR2 are SGHRS and YFSETQ. V was trimmed by 4 bases and J by 3 bases, leaving 19 bases between them. The CDR3 DNA reads TGCGCCAGCAGCACTAGTTTATCCGGGATCAAAGAGACCCAGTACTTC. This gives the protein CASSTSLSGIKETQYF. The variable domain in full, with the rest retrieved from reference TRBV5-1 and TRBJ2-5, is KAGVTQTPRYLIKTRGQQVTLSCSPISGHRSVSWYQQTPGQGLQFLFEYFSETQRNKGNFPGRFSGRQFSNSRSEMNVSTLELGDSALYLCASSTSLSGIKETQYFGPGTRLLVL.

This clone was picked up one time. The chain is built from TRBV2 and TRBJ1-2, with D hard to call. The CDR3 is made up of 9 amino acids. Trimming cost V 4 bases and J 12 bases, with 6 bases left between them. CDR1 and CDR2 from the germline V gene are SNHLY and FYNNEI. This CDR3 reads CASSVGDTF. DNA of the CDR3: TGTGCCAGCAGTGTCGGAGACACCTTC.

This chain connects TRBV6-1 to TRBJ1-5; 7 bases align to TRBD1. CDR1 and CDR2 (germline): MNHNS, SASEGT. Trimming cost V 5 bases and J 0 bases; bases outside gene matches: 4. CDR3 length: 15 amino acids. CDR3 sequence: CASSSGTDSNQPQHF. CDR3 sequence (DNA): TGTGCCAGCAGTTCGGGGACAGATAGCAATCAGCCCCAGCATTTT.

V is TRBV7-2 and J is TRBJ2-1, with TRBD2 identical over 11 bases. This CDR3 contains 15 residues. Germline V gene sequence: CDR1 SGHTA, CDR2 FQGNSA. V trimming: 4 bases; J trimming: 5 bases; junction bases outside the gene matches: 4. CDR3 region: CASSSRLAGNNEQFF. CDR3 sequence (DNA): TGTGCCAGCAGCTCGAGACTAGCGGGAAACAATGAGCAGTTCTTC.

The sample holds one count of this clone. The V and J genes are TRBV6-5 and TRBJ1-1; D ambiguous. V was clipped by 6 bases and J by 0 bases, with 14 bases between them. The CDR3 loop spans 15 amino acids. CDR1 and CDR2 (germline): MNHEY, SVGAGI. CDR3 sequence: CASSPVEEVNTEAFF. The CDR3 nucleotides read TGTGCCAGCAGCCCCGTTGAGGAGGTGAACACTGAAGCTTTCTTT.

This sequence joins TRBV6-5 and TRBJ2-5, with D uncertain. In germline, CDR1 is MNHEY, CDR2 SVGAGI. Between the trimmed V and J ends, which lost 5 bases and 4 bases, there was a span of 14 bases. This CDR3 has 14 residues. CDR3 DNA: TGTGCCAGCAGTCGCCAGGATACTCCAGAGACCCAGTACTTC. Encoded protein: CASSRQDTPETQYF.

The rearrangement uses TRBV7-6 and TRBJ2-2, with unresolved D. The V gene's germline CDR1 is SGHVS and CDR2 FNYEAQ. The CDR3 covers 13 residues. Trimming cost V 5 bases and J 4 bases, with 8 bases left between them. DNA for the CDR3: TGTGCCAGCAGCATCAGCGCCACCGGGGAGCTGTTTTTT. Its protein is CASSISATGELFF.

This clone was seen once. The chain combines TRBV19 with TRBJ2-2, with D perhaps matching TRBD1 (5 bases). V shed 10 bases and J shed 0 bases, with 12 bases lying between them. The CDR3 runs to 14 residues. Germline-derived CDR1 and CDR2 are LNHDA and SQIVND (reference sequence). This CDR3 is CATLGRTNTGELFF. CDR3 sequence (DNA): TGTGCCACCTTGGGGCGTACGAACACCGGGGAGCTGTTTTTT.

This clone was detected only a few times. The rearrangement links TRBV12-5 to TRBJ1-5, with 7 positions matching TRBD1. This CDR3 has 15 residues. Germline V lookup: CDR1 LGHNT, CDR2 FRNRAP. Trimming took 1 base from V and 11 from J; bases not matched to a gene: 11. The CDR3 DNA follows: TGTGCTAGTGGTTTGGAGAGACAGGGCTTTTCGGCCCAGCATTTT. Protein product: CASGLERQGFSAQHF.

The chain recombines TRBV5-1 with TRBJ1-4; a weak D match, TRBD1 (6 bases). The CDR3 totals 16 residues. V was shortened by 0 bases and J by 8 bases, with 17 bases between the two germline ends. Germline V gives CDR1 SGHRS, CDR2 YFSETQ. The CDR3 region is CASSLAGGQGGEKLFF. The CDR3, as DNA: TGCGCCAGCAGCTTGGCCGGGGGGCAGGGCGGCGAAAAACTGTTTTTT.

V is TRBV27 and J is TRBJ2-3; D call uncertain. V lost 2 bases and J lost 1, with 7 bases in between. Germline CDR1 and CDR2: MNHEY and SMNVEV (reference sequence). The CDR3 spans 14 residues. CDR3 DNA: TGTGCCAGCAGTTTAGACGAGGGCACAGATACGCAGTATTTT. This codes for CASSLDEGTDTQYF.

The CDR3 sequence is CASSLAGGSYEQYV. The CDR3 DNA reads as TGTGCCAGCAGCTTAGCGGGAGGGTCCTACGAGCAGTACGTC. The chain recombines TRBV7-9 with TRBJ2-7, with 7 bases matching TRBD2. With V trimmed by 0 bases and J by 1 base, 0 bases remained unmatched. CDR3 length equals 14 residues. Germline loops: CDR1 SEHNR, CDR2 FQNEAQ (reference sequence).

This clone was picked up a small number of times. The CDR3 bases are TGTGCCAGTGGGCCCGCTTATGGCTACACCTTC. As protein: CASGPAYGYTF. The rearrangement uses TRBV2 and TRBJ1-2, with no clear D. V was pared by 9 bases and J by 5 bases, with 10 bases between. CDR1 and CDR2 from the germline V gene are SNHLY and FYNNEI. The CDR3 has 11 residues.

The chain combines TRBV6-4 with TRBJ2-1; TRBD2 matches at 8 bases. The CDR3 runs 14 residues. V shed 5 bases, J shed 5 bases, and the junction held 5 bases outside the gene matches. Germline CDR1 MRHNA, CDR2 SNTAGT. This CDR3 is CASSLSGSDNEQFF. The CDR3 DNA sequence: TGTGCCAGCAGTTTAAGCGGGAGTGACAATGAGCAGTTCTTC.

The V call is TRBV5-8, the J call TRBJ2-4, with 15 nucleotides matching TRBD2. The CDR3 consists of 18 residues. With 5 bases clipped from V and 2 bases from J, the junction kept 8 bases outside the gene matches. The germline CDR1 and CDR2 sequences are SGHTS and YDEGEE. The CDR3, as DNA: TGTGCCAGCAGTCGGACTAGCGGGGGGGAATGGACCAAAAACATTCAGTACTTC. Its translation: CASSRTSGGEWTKNIQYF. Full variable domain (rest looked up from reference TRBV5-8 and TRBJ2-4): EAGVTQSPTHLIKTRGQQATLRCSPISGHTSVYWYQQALGLGLQFLLWYDEGEERNRGNFPPRFSGRQFPNYSSELNVNALELEDSALYLCASSRTSGGEWTKNIQYFGAGTRLSVL.

This clone was seen a single time. The CDR3 nucleotides are TGTGCCACCATGACGGGACAGGGGATCAACACCGGGGAGCTGTTTTTT. Encoded protein: CATMTGQGINTGELFF. This chain links TRBV15 with TRBJ2-2, with 10 bases that match TRBD1. Per the germline V gene, CDR1 is LNHNV and CDR2 is YYDKDF (reference sequence). This CDR3 has 16 amino acids. The trim removed 7 bases at V and 2 bases at J, leaving 7 bases unmatched.

The V gene is TRBV19, the J gene TRBJ1-1, with 9 bases matching TRBD1. After removal of 3 bases from V and 4 bases from J, the junction contained 6 bases not matched to a gene. CDR3 length: 15 amino acids. From germline, CDR1 is LNHDA and CDR2 SQIVND (reference sequence). Written as DNA, the CDR3 is TGTGCCAGTAGTATCCCGGGACAGGGATCCACTGAAGCTTTCTTT. Amino acid sequence: CASSIPGQGSTEAFF.